This entry features one T cell receptor beta chain sequence. Its target is not known. The junction departs from the called germline gene at one end, perhaps through a read error. It was at first hyperthyroidism diagnosis, before any ophthalmopathy symptoms, that the blood sample was taken. Regions amplified from RNA transcripts were the TCR beta CDR3 regions. When the TCR CDR3 underwent first-round RT-PCR, the HTBI primer set was used. One entry per CDR3 protein results from TCRdb running MiXCR on the multiplex PCR reads. Among about 280,000 distinct CDR3 sequences, less than 30% were seen once, and the ten largest hold over 25%. The sample comes from a study of T cells in Graves' hyperthyroidism and ophthalmopathy. Regarding the study as a whole: Ophthalmopathy was separated from stable hyperthyroidism by a 13 V-J model. Also found in blood were most expanded thyroid clonotypes above 0.001.

Sequencing was performed on blood. The sequence was collected from a man in his forties or fifties with Graves' hyperthyroidism that later progressed to Graves' ophthalmopathy.

The DNA for the CDR3 is TGTGCCAGCAGCTTTGGGCCCTACGAGCAGTGCTTC. The encoded protein is CASSFGPYEQCF. This rearrangement joins TRBV5-6 to TRBJ2-7; D gene unclear. The CDR3 runs 12 residues. Per the germline V gene, CDR1 is SGHDT and CDR2 is YYEEEE.